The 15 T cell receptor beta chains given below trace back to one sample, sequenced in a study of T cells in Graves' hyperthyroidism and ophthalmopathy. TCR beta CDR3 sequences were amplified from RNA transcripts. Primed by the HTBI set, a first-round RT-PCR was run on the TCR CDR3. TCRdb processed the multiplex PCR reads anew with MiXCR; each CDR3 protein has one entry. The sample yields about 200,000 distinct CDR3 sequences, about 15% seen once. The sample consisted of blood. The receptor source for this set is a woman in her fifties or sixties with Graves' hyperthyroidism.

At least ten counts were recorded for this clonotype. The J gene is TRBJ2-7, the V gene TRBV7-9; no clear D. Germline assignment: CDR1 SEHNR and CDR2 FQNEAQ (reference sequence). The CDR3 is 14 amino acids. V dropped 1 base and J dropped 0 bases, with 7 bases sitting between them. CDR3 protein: CASSLGSSSYEQYF. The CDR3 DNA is TGTGCCAGCAGCTTAGGTTCCAGCTCCTACGAGCAGTACTTC.

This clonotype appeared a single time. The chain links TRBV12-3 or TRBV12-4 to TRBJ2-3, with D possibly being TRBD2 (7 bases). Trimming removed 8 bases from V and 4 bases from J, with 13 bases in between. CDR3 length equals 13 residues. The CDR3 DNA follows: TGTGCCAGCTCCCCGGGGGGCGCAGATACGCAGTATTTT. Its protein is CASSPGGADTQYF.

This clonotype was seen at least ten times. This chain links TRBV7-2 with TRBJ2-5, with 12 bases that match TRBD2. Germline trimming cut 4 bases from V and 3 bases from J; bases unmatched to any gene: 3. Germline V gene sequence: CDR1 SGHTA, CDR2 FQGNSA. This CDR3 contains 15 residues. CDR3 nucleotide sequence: TGTGCCAGCAGCTCCCGGACTAGCGGGAAAGAGACCCAGTACTTC. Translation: CASSSRTSGKETQYF.

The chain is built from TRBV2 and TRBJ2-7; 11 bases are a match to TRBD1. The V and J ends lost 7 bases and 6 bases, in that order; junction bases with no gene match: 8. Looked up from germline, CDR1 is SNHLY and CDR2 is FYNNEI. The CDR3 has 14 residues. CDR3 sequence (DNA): TGTGCCAGCATATCGCTGGGACAGGGGGGCGAGCAGTACTTC. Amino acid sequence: CASISLGQGGEQYF.

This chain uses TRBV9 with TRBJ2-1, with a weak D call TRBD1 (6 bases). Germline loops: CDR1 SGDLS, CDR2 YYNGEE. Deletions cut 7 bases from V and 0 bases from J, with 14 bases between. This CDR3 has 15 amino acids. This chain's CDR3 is CASGGQPLSYNEQFF. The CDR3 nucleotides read TGTGCCAGCGGTGGACAGCCCCTCTCCTACAATGAGCAGTTCTTC.

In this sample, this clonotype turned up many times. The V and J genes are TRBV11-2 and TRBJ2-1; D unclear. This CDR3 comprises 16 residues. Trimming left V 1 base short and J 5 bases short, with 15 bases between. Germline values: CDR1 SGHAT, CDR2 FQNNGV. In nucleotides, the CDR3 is TGTGCCAGCAGCTTAGCCCCGTTAAGCTACGACAATGAGCAGTTCTTC. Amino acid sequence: CASSLAPLSYDNEQFF.

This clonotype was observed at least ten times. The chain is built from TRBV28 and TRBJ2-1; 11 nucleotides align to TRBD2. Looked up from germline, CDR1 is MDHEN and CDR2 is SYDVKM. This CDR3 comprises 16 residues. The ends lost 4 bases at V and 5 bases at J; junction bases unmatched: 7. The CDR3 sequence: CASSYVAGGLDNEQFF. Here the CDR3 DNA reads TGTGCCAGCAGTTACGTAGCGGGAGGGCTTGACAATGAGCAGTTCTTC.

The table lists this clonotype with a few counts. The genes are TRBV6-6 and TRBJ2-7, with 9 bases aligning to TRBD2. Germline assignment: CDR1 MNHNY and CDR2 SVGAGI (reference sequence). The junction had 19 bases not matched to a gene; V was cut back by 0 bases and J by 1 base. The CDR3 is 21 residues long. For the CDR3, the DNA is TGTGCCAGCAGTTACTCTGGCTTGAGCGGGAGGTTTTTCGTCCGGTCCTACGAGCAGTACTTC. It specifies CASSYSGLSGRFFVRSYEQYF.

Here the CDR3 DNA reads TGTGCCAGCAGTTTCTCCGTTTTGGGGAGCACCTACAATGAGCAGTTCTTC. The encoded protein is CASSFSVLGSTYNEQFF. The rearrangement joins TRBV27 to TRBJ2-1, with D perhaps TRBD2 (5 bases). Germline loops: CDR1 MNHEY, CDR2 SMNVEV (reference sequence). V gave up 3 bases and J gave up 2 bases, with 17 bases separating them. This CDR3 contains 17 residues.

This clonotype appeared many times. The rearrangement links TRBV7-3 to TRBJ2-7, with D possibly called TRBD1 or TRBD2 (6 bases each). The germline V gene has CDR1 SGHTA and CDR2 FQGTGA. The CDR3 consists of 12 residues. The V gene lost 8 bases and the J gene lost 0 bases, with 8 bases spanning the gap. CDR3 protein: CASGGLSYEQYF. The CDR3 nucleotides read TGTGCCAGCGGGGGGCTCTCCTACGAGCAGTACTTC.

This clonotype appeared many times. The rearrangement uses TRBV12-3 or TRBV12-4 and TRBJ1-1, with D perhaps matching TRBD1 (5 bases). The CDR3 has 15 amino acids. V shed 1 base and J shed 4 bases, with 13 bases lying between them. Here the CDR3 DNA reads TGTGCCAGCAGTTTAGTTGCAGGGACTAGCACTGAAGCTTTCTTT. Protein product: CASSLVAGTSTEAFF.

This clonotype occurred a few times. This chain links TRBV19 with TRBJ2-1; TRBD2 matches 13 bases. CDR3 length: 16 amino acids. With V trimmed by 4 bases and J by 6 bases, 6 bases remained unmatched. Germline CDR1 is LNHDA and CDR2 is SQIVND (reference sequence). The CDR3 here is CASSRGLAGDGNEQFF. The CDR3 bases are TGTGCCAGTAGTAGAGGACTAGCGGGAGATGGCAATGAGCAGTTCTTC. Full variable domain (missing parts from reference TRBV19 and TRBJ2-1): DGGITQSPKYLFRKEGQNVTLSCEQNLNHDAMYWYRQDPGQGLRLIYYSQIVNDFQKGDIAEGYSVSREKKESFPLTVTSAQKNPTAFYLCASSRGLAGDGNEQFFGPGTRLTVL.

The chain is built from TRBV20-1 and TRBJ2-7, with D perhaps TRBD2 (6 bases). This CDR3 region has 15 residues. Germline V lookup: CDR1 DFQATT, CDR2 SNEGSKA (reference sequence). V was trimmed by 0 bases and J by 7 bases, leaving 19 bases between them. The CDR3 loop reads CSARDAGLLGLEQYF. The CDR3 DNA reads TGCAGTGCTAGAGATGCGGGATTACTCGGACTAGAGCAGTACTTC.

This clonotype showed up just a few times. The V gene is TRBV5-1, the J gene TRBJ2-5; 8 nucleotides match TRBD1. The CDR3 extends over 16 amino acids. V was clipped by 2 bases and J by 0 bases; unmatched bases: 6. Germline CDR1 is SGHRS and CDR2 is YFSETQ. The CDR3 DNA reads TGCGCCAGCAGCTTTCACAGGGGGAGGAACCAAGAGACCCAGTACTTC. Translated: CASSFHRGRNQETQYF.

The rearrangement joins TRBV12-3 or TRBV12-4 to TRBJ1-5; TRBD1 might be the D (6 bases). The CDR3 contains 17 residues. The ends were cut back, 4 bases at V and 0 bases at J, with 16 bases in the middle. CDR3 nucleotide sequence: TGTGCCAGCAGTTGGGGGGGTTGGGGACATAGCAATCAGCCCCAGCATTTT. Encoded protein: CASSWGGWGHSNQPQHF.